A selection of T cell receptor beta chains follows, all from one sample in a study of response to subunit inactivated influenza vaccine. TCRdb ran MiXCR on the RT-PCR reads and lists one entry per CDR3 protein. The sample carries fewer than 350,000 distinct CDR3 sequences, just over 20% recorded once. The sequencing here drew on PBMCs from blood, taken approximately 20 months after vaccination. These receptors came from a man between 50 and 69 years old who received an inactivated influenza vaccine. CDR3s include the opening cysteine and the closing phenylalanine or tryptophan. D genes are given only for firm matches. Some rows mark clone size as missing; the rest say once, few, many or name a class of expanded clone.

j_gene,abundance,len,v_gene,d_gene,CDR3nt,CDR3aa
TRBJ1-2,many,16,TRBV6-5,TRBD1,TGTGCCAGCAGTTACACCCAGGACAGGGGGCTGTTTGGCTACACCTTC,CASSYTQDRGLFGYTF
TRBJ1-6,few,14,TRBV20-1,-,TGCAGTGCACGAATTACAGGAAAGAATTCACCCCTCCACTTT,CSARITGKNSPLHF
TRBJ2-4,-,16,TRBV2,-,TGTGCCAGCAGTGAAGCCAACTACCTAGCCAAAAACATTCAGTACTTC,CASSEANYLAKNIQYF
TRBJ2-1,few,14,TRBV9,TRBD1,TGTGCCAGCAGCGCCGGGACAGGGGGCTATGAGCAGTTCTTC,CASSAGTGGYEQFF
TRBJ1-6,-,15,TRBV30,TRBD1,TGTGCCTGGAGCCCCGGACAGGTTCTTCTTCCACCCCTCCACTTT,CAWSPGQVLLPPLHF
TRBJ2-5,-,13,TRBV24-1,-,TGTGCCACCATGGGAAGACTCCAAGAGACCCAGTACTTC,CATMGRLQETQYF
TRBJ2-5,many,14,TRBV20-1,TRBD2,TGCAGTGCTAGAGAGAGCGGGAGCCAAGAGACCCAGTACTTC,CSARESGSQETQYF
TRBJ1-5,-,17,TRBV24-1,TRBD1,TGTGCCACCAGTGAGTCCGGGACAGGGGACAAATGGCAGCCCCAGCATTTT,CATSESGTGDKWQPQHF
TRBJ2-7,few,13,TRBV7-9,TRBD1,TGTGCCAGCAGCGCCGGACAGGGAGGCGAGCAGTACTTC,CASSAGQGGEQYF
TRBJ2-3,-,14,TRBV29-1,-,TGCAGCGTTGAATCTGGGACATACACAGATACGCAGTATTTT,CSVESGTYTDTQYF
TRBJ2-4,-,14,TRBV5-1,TRBD1,TGCGCCAGCAGCTTCACAGGGGGCAAAAACATTCAGTACTTC,CASSFTGGKNIQYF
TRBJ1-6,few,15,TRBV2,TRBD1,TGTGCCAGCAGGGAAGGGGGCGCACGGAATTCACCCCTCCACTTT,CASREGGARNSPLHF
TRBJ2-1,-,18,TRBV28,TRBD1,TGTGCCAGCAGTTCCCTTACCGGGACAGCATCTTCCTACAATGAGCAGTTCTTC,CASSSLTGTASSYNEQFF
TRBJ1-2,few,15,TRBV12-3/TRBV12-4,TRBD1,TGTGCCAGCAGTCCCGGGACAGACTCAAACTATGGCTACACCTTC,CASSPGTDSNYGYTF
TRBJ1-1,many,15,TRBV6-5,-,TGTGCCAGCAGTTACTCGCCGACGACGAGGACTGAAGCTTTCTTT,CASSYSPTTRTEAFF
TRBJ2-1,-,12,TRBV20-1,-,TGCAGTGCTGTTGACCCATTCAATGAGCAGTTCTTC,CSAVDPFNEQFF
TRBJ2-2,-,15,TRBV7-8,TRBD2,TGTGCCAGCAGCTCCCTAGCGGGATACACCGGGGAGCTGTTTTTT,CASSSLAGYTGELFF
TRBJ1-5,few,17,TRBV5-4,TRBD1,TGTGCCAGCAGCCCCAAAACAGGGGAAGATAGCAATCAGCCCCAGCATTTT,CASSPKTGEDSNQPQHF
TRBJ2-1,few,13,TRBV5-5,-,TGTGCCAGCAGCTTTACGAATTTCAATGAGCAGTTCTTC,CASSFTNFNEQFF
TRBJ2-2,-,14,TRBV15,-,TGTGCCACCAGCAGAGATCTGGACGCCGGGGAGCTGTTTTTT,CATSRDLDAGELFF
TRBJ2-3,few,15,TRBV5-4,-,TGTGCCAGCAGCACGACACCGCCCGACACAGATACGCAGTATTTT,CASSTTPPDTDTQYF
TRBJ1-3,many,16,TRBV7-9,TRBD1,TGTGCCAGCAGCTTTTGGATGGGACAGGGTGGAAACACCATATATTTT,CASSFWMGQGGNTIYF
TRBJ2-7,-,14,TRBV13,-,TGTGCCAGCTCAGGCACCCGGAGGGATAGTGGGCAGTACTTC,CASSGTRRDSGQYF
TRBJ1-4,many,14,TRBV27,-,TGTGCCAGCAAAATCCGACAGGATAGCGAAAAACTGTTTTTT,CASKIRQDSEKLFF
TRBJ2-7,-,15,TRBV10-2,TRBD2,TGCGCCAGCAGTCAGGGTAGCGGGGTGTACTACGAGCAGTACTTC,CASSQGSGVYYEQYF
TRBJ2-5,-,13,TRBV7-3,-,TGTGCCAGCAGCGCAGGAGCTAAGGAGACCCAGTACTTC,CASSAGAKETQYF
TRBJ1-3,few,15,TRBV18,-,TGTGCCAGCTCACCGGTACAGATCTCTGGAAACACCATATATTTT,CASSPVQISGNTIYF
TRBJ2-5,-,17,TRBV7-8,-,TGTGCCAGCAGCGCTCCCATACCCCTAGCGTACCAAGAGACCCAGTACTTC,CASSAPIPLAYQETQYF
TRBJ1-5,-,13,TRBV5-6,-,TGTGCCAGCAGCAGAGGAGTGAATCAGCCCCAGCATTTT,CASSRGVNQPQHF
TRBJ2-4,-,17,TRBV4-2,TRBD2,TGTGCCAGCAGCCAAGAAGCCCGCGGAGGACTAGCGGGACTTCAGTACTTC,CASSQEARGGLAGLQYF
TRBJ2-5,once,15,TRBV5-4,-,TGTGCCAGCAGCTTGGTTGTGGGGGGGCGAGAGACCCAGTACTTC,CASSLVVGGRETQYF
TRBJ2-3,few,15,TRBV15,TRBD1,TGTGCCACCAGCAGAGCCCGGGACAGAGCAGATACGCAGTATTTT,CATSRARDRADTQYF
TRBJ2-5,few,12,TRBV15,-,TGTGCCACCAGCACAGTGGGAGAGACCCAGTACTTC,CATSTVGETQYF
TRBJ2-7,-,14,TRBV15,-,TGTGCCACCAGCAGAGATATAGGGGTCTACGAGCAGTACTTC,CATSRDIGVYEQYF
TRBJ2-7,few,16,TRBV28,TRBD1,TGTGCCAGCAGTATCGACAGGGTCTTGAGCTCCTACGAGCAGTACTTC,CASSIDRVLSSYEQYF
TRBJ1-3,-,15,TRBV28,-,TGTGCCAGCAGTCCAAATCCTATAGGGGCGGACACCATATATTTT,CASSPNPIGADTIYF
TRBJ2-7,-,15,TRBV5-6,-,TGTGCCAGCAGCTTATCTCCAGGGGCGTCCTACGAGCAGTACTTC,CASSLSPGASYEQYF
TRBJ2-3,-,15,TRBV19,-,TGTGCCAGTAGGACTAATAGTTGGAGCACAGATACGCAGTATTTT,CASRTNSWSTDTQYF
TRBJ2-2,few,14,TRBV10-3,TRBD1,TGTGCCATCAGGGGGACAGGTAACACCGGGGAGCTGTTTTTT,CAIRGTGNTGELFF
TRBJ1-5,many,15,TRBV20-1,-,TGCAGTGCCGTACGGGAGGGCAGGGGCAATCAGCCCCAGCATTTT,CSAVREGRGNQPQHF
TRBJ1-3,few,14,TRBV7-2,-,TGTGCCAGCAGCTCGTGGACACGGGGAAACACCATATATTTT,CASSSWTRGNTIYF
TRBJ1-1,few,17,TRBV7-2,TRBD1,TGTGCCAGCAGCTTAATAGGGACGTCAGGGGGGAACACTGAAGCTTTCTTT,CASSLIGTSGGNTEAFF